The 14 T cell receptor beta chains below come from one sample, sequenced in a study of blood T cell repertoires in COVID-19. The table came from immunoSEQ multiplex PCR; TCRdb's copy has only in-frame clones and leaves some out. The table lists 400,000 or so clones, around nine tenths of them singletons. The sequenced material came from peripheral blood. The source is a man aged 18 to 29 with COVID-19, enrolled during active disease.

The V and J genes are TRBV2 and TRBJ1-3; the D is unclear. CDR1 is SNHLY and CDR2 is FYNNEI in the germline V gene. Trimming stripped 8 bases from V and 2 bases from J, with 16 bases between. This CDR3 comprises 15 residues. CDR3 amino acids: CASGRLESPGNTIYF. CDR3 in DNA: TGTGCCAGCGGAAGATTGGAGTCCCCTGGAAACACCATATATTTT. The full variable domain, completed using reference TRBV2 and TRBJ1-3, is EPEVTQTPSHQVTQMGQEVILRCVPISNHLYFYWYRQILGQKVEFLVSFYNNEISEKSEIFDDQFSVERPDGSNFTLKIRSTKLEDSAMYFCASGRLESPGNTIYFGEGSWLTVV.

The chain is built from TRBV30 and TRBJ1-3; the D is unclear. Trimming left V 4 bases short and J 4 bases short, with 14 bases between. Germline CDR1 and CDR2: GTSNPN and SVGIG (reference sequence). CDR3 size: 14 residues. CDR3 region: CAWINGGRGNTIYF. CDR3 DNA sequence: TGTGCCTGGATTAACGGAGGGAGGGGAAACACCATATATTTT.

The chain recombines TRBV4-1 with TRBJ1-1, with 7 positions matching TRBD1. Trimming took 0 bases from V and 10 from J; bases not matched to a gene: 8. The V gene's germline CDR1 is MGHRA and CDR2 YSYEKL. There are 14 residues in the CDR3. This CDR3 is CASSQDRGFPRAFF. The DNA of the CDR3 is TGCGCCAGCAGCCAAGACAGGGGGTTCCCCCGAGCTTTCTTT.

This chain uses TRBV9 with TRBJ1-6, with 8 bases that match TRBD1. V dropped 0 bases and J dropped 4; count of bases not matched to a gene: 0. This CDR3 contains 15 residues. Germline CDR1 SGDLS, CDR2 YYNGEE. CDR3 region: CASSVGQGYNSPLHF. The CDR3 DNA is TGTGCCAGCAGCGTAGGACAGGGGTATAATTCACCCCTCCACTTT.

This chain uses TRBV28 with TRBJ2-7; D might be TRBD1 (8 bases). The germline V gene encodes CDR1 MDHEN and CDR2 SYDVKM. This CDR3 spans 14 amino acids. V was clipped by 4 bases and J by 6 bases, with 16 bases between them. CDR3 region: CASSSGQGGLEQYF. CDR3 DNA: TGTGCCAGCAGTTCCGGACAGGGAGGGCTCGAGCAGTACTTC.

The J gene is TRBJ2-5, the V gene TRBV11-2; TRBD1 matches at 7 bases. CDR3 length: 13 amino acids. The junction had 6 bases not matched to a gene; V was cut back by 5 bases and J by 6 bases. Germline V gene data show CDR1 as SGHAT and CDR2 as FQNNGV. The CDR3 is CASSLGQVQTQYF. CDR3 DNA: TGTGCCAGCAGCCTCGGACAGGTGCAGACCCAGTACTTC.

This chain connects TRBV6-5 to TRBJ2-7, with D possibly matching TRBD1 (6 bases). V was shortened by 6 bases and J by 1 base, with 13 bases between the two germline ends. The germline V gene has CDR1 MNHEY and CDR2 SVGAGI. This CDR3 comprises 14 residues. The CDR3: CASSRQEISYEQYF. Here the CDR3 DNA reads TGTGCCAGCAGCCGACAGGAAATTTCCTACGAGCAGTACTTC.

The CDR3 here is CSARPQGVQYF. CDR3 bases: TGCAGTGCGAGGCCCCAGGGCGTGCAGTACTTC. This chain uses TRBV20-1 with TRBJ2-7; D may be TRBD1 (5 bases). The CDR3 runs 11 residues. In germline, CDR1 is DFQATT, CDR2 SNEGSKA (reference sequence). Trimming shortened V by 6 bases and J by 9 bases, and 15 bases separated the two germline ends.

The chain employs TRBV19 and TRBJ2-2, with 9 bases fitting TRBD1. The germline V gene has CDR1 LNHDA and CDR2 SQIVND (reference sequence). This CDR3 contains 16 residues. V shed 8 bases, J shed 4 bases, and the junction held 11 bases outside the gene matches. Here the CDR3 DNA reads TGTGCCAGTGTCCCCGGGACAGGGTCACTCACCGGGGAGCTGTTTTTT. Translating it yields CASVPGTGSLTGELFF.

The chain carries TRBV6-6 and TRBJ1-5; 7 nucleotides line up with TRBD1. Unmatched junction bases numbered 15, after V lost 5 bases and J lost 11 bases. From germline, CDR1 is MNHNY and CDR2 SVGAGI (reference sequence). The CDR3 covers 15 residues. CDR3 in amino acids: CASSVGTASGLAQHF. The DNA of the CDR3 is TGTGCCAGCAGTGTCGGGACAGCCTCGGGTTTGGCCCAGCATTTT.

The V and J genes are TRBV4-1 and TRBJ1-6; D is ambiguous. The CDR3 runs 16 residues. Trimming left V 0 bases short and J 7 bases short, with 13 bases between. The germline gives CDR1 MGHRA, CDR2 YSYEKL. The CDR3 DNA reads TGCGCCAGCAGCCAAGAACCCCCGGCCGGGAATTCACCCCTCCACTTT. This sequence encodes CASSQEPPAGNSPLHF.

The J gene is TRBJ2-2, the V gene TRBV10-2; 10 positions agree with TRBD2. V lost 6 bases to trimming and J lost 6 bases; unmatched junction nucleotides: 13. The CDR3 contains 17 residues. Looked up from germline, CDR1 is WSHSY and CDR2 is SAAADI. CDR3 sequence reads: CASSSPNLAGVPGELFF. The CDR3 DNA is TGCGCCAGCAGCTCTCCCAACCTAGCGGGGGTCCCCGGGGAGCTGTTTTTT.

The count of this clone is one. J is TRBJ2-1 and V is TRBV13, with a tentative D call TRBD2 (5 bases). CDR3 size: 13 residues. The ends were cut back, 8 bases at V and 9 bases at J, with 17 bases in the middle. CDR1 and CDR2 from the germline V gene are PRHDT and FYEKMQ (reference sequence). The CDR3 region is CASGSGLYLEQFF. The CDR3 bases are TGTGCCAGCGGTTCCGGACTGTACCTTGAGCAGTTCTTC.

The chain combines TRBV5-6 with TRBJ1-2; D may be TRBD1 (5 bases). The CDR3 has 14 amino acids. Germline V gene data show CDR1 as SGHDT and CDR2 as YYEEEE. The V gene lost 4 bases and the J gene lost 4 bases, with 14 bases spanning the gap. CDR3 in DNA: TGTGCCAGCAGCGAATGGACACCCCTCTATGGCTACACCTTC. It is translated as CASSEWTPLYGYTF.